This entry describes one T cell receptor (beta chain). Its target is not known. This record belongs to a study of OX40 agonist ivuxolimab in advanced cancers. Findings and caveats of the study: What antigens the expanded peripheral T cells recognized was never established. Within 6 weeks, CD4+ and CD8+ blood T cells expanded clonally at 0.1 to 3.0 mg/kg. Low normalized T-cell clonal expansion also characterized some of the nonresponders.

This CDR3 is 13 amino acids long. Germline CDR1 MNHEY, CDR2 SMNVEV (reference sequence). Some clones are missing from TCRdb's copy, which holds only in-frame ones; the method was immunoSEQ multiplex PCR. The table includes 60,000 to 80,000 clones, roughly 88% detected once. The source was CD4+ or CD8+ T cells sorted from blood, collected in a trial of the OX40 agonist ivuxolimab. The clonotype was recovered from an adult with an advanced solid tumor such as melanoma, head and neck, liver or kidney cancer. The chain employs TRBV27 and TRBJ2-5; D is perhaps TRBD1 (5 bases). The J call may be in error: the DNA end matches TRBJ2-7 better. As DNA, the CDR3 is TGTGCCAGCAGTTTACAGGGCTCCTACGAGCAGTACTTC. Translated, it gives CASSLQGSYEQYF.